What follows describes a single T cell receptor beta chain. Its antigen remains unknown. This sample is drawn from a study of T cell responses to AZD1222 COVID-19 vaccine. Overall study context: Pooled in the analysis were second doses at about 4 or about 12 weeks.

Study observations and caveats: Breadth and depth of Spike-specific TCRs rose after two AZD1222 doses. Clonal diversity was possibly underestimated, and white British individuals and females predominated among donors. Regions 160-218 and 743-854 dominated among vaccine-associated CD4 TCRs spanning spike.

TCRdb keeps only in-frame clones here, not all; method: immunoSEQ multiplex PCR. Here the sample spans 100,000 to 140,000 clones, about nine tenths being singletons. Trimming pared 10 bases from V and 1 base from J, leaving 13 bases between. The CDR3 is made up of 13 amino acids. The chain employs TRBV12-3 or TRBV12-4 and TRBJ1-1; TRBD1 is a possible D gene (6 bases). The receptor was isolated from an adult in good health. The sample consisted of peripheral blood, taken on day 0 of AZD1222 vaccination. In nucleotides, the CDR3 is TGTGCCACAGGGGCGAGAACGAACACTGAAGCTTTCTTT. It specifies CATGARTNTEAFF.